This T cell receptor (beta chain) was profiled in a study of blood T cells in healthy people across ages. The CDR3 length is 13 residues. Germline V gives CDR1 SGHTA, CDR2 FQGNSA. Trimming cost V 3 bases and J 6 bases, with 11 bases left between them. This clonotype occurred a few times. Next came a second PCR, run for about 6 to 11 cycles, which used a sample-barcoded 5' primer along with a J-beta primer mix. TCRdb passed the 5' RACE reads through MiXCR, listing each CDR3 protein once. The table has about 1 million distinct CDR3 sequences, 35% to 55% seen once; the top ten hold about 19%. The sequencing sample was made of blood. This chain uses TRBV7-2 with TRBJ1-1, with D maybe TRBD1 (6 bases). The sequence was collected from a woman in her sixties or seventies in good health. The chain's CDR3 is CASSLNRVPEAFF. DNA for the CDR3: TGTGCCAGCAGCTTGAACAGGGTCCCTGAAGCTTTCTTT. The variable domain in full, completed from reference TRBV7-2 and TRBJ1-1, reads GAGVSQSPSNKVTEKGKDVELRCDPISGHTALYWYRQSLGQGLEFLIYFQGNSAPDKSGLPSDRFSAERTGGSVSTLTIQRTQQEDSAVYLCASSLNRVPEAFFGQGTRLTVV.